Listed below are T cell receptor beta chains from one sample, sequenced in a study of shared clonotypes between healthy human individuals. Profiling relied on immunoSEQ multiplex PCR, and the TCRdb table lists in-frame clones only, not all of them. The sample comprises about 1.9 million clones, 93% of which are singletons, and 1.5% to 2% rests with the top ten. The sequencing input was naive CD8+ T cells from PBMCs. Receptor source: a man younger than 30 in good health. Some clones in this sample may be carry-over from other donors' samples. Both conserved end residues are part of each CDR3.

j_gene: TRBJ2-2
v_gene: TRBV5-1
CDR3aa: CASSFYGTSEPGELFF

j_gene: TRBJ1-4
v_gene: TRBV28
CDR3aa: CASSLWVQGAEKLFF

j_gene: TRBJ2-5
v_gene: TRBV7-9
CDR3aa: CASSLVFGETQYF

j_gene: TRBJ2-3
v_gene: TRBV27
CDR3aa: CASSFPNTDTQYF

j_gene: TRBJ1-2
v_gene: TRBV9
CDR3aa: CASSPSGANYGYTF

j_gene: TRBJ2-3
v_gene: TRBV25-1
CDR3aa: CASSEYEAGPDTQYF

j_gene: TRBJ2-5
v_gene: TRBV10-2
CDR3aa: CASSPGQQETQYF

j_gene: TRBJ2-7
v_gene: TRBV6-1
CDR3aa: CASSEARMGREDEQYF

j_gene: TRBJ1-1
v_gene: TRBV19
CDR3aa: CASLTIGTEAFF

j_gene: TRBJ2-1
v_gene: TRBV9
CDR3aa: CASSSGGLGNEQFF

j_gene: TRBJ2-1
v_gene: TRBV20-1
CDR3aa: CCHGFYNEQFF

j_gene: TRBJ2-3
v_gene: TRBV6-1
CDR3aa: CASSEEQGWWADTQYF

j_gene: TRBJ2-4
v_gene: TRBV29-1
CDR3aa: CSVVGTSNGPVENIQYF

j_gene: TRBJ2-2
v_gene: TRBV2
CDR3aa: CASRADRVGVTGELFF

j_gene: TRBJ2-1
v_gene: TRBV4-1
CDR3aa: CASSQDPRVRSYNEQFF

j_gene: TRBJ2-3
v_gene: TRBV28
CDR3aa: CASSSLDATSGTVTDTQYF

j_gene: TRBJ2-1
v_gene: TRBV5-6
CDR3aa: CASSWTGVREQFF

j_gene: TRBJ1-1
v_gene: TRBV11-1
CDR3aa: CASSLYLSRSTEAFF

j_gene: TRBJ2-1
v_gene: TRBV29-1
CDR3aa: CSVGADMSSYNEQFF

j_gene: TRBJ2-2
v_gene: TRBV5-8
CDR3aa: CASSLIGNREPTGELFF

j_gene: TRBJ1-4
v_gene: TRBV2
CDR3aa: CASTDGIDYEKLFF

j_gene: TRBJ2-2
v_gene: TRBV11-2
CDR3aa: CASSSRRGTSGAVGGELFF

j_gene: TRBJ2-2
v_gene: TRBV7-8
CDR3aa: CASSVLARGLVGGTGELFF

j_gene: TRBJ2-1
v_gene: TRBV7-9
CDR3aa: CASSLASGYNEQFF

j_gene: TRBJ2-2
v_gene: TRBV7-3
CDR3aa: CASSFGGGNTGELFF

j_gene: TRBJ2-5
v_gene: TRBV19
CDR3aa: CATGDRGKGETQYF

j_gene: TRBJ1-2
v_gene: TRBV6-1
CDR3aa: CASSVTGADGYTF

j_gene: TRBJ2-2
v_gene: TRBV27
CDR3aa: CASSLLRGSGELFF

j_gene: TRBJ2-3
v_gene: TRBV27
CDR3aa: CASSLLRTRNADTQYF

j_gene: TRBJ1-1
v_gene: TRBV7-9
CDR3aa: CASSLVGDAFF

j_gene: TRBJ2-7
v_gene: TRBV7-9
CDR3aa: CASSLATIKTYEQYF

j_gene: TRBJ2-1
v_gene: TRBV15
CDR3aa: CATSRDMPLTSGRAYNEQFF